This T cell receptor (beta chain) was captured by sequencing in a study of blood T cell repertoires in COVID-19. In the study overall: T cells, B-cell-depleted T cells, or PBMCs provided the cDNA or gDNA that served as material.

This clone was recorded once. The length of the CDR3 is 14 residues. Trimming took off 2 bases at V and 5 bases at J, with 12 bases between the two ends. Germline CDR1 and CDR2: MNHEY and SVGAGI. The data were produced by immunoSEQ multiplex PCR, yet TCRdb's version contains in-frame clones alone and is incomplete. The data hold 150,000 to 180,000 clones, with about 80% observed a single time. The sequence came from a woman in her fifties or sixties with acute or convalescent COVID-19. The chain carries TRBV6-5 and TRBJ1-2; TRBD1 might be the D (6 bases). The sample taken for sequencing was peripheral blood. The CDR3 region has the DNA TGTGCCAGCAGTTACACGCTGGGGGCGTATGGCTACACCTTC. Protein product: CASSYTLGAYGYTF.